The sample holds many counts of the clone carrying this T cell receptor beta chain. What it recognizes is unknown. This CDR3 comprises 14 residues. V lost 0 bases and J 3 bases, leaving 8 bases between the germline ends. The germline V gene encodes CDR1 LGHNA and CDR2 YNFKEQ. This sample was included in a study of molecular identifiers for immune sequencing clone quantification. About the research overall: In replicates, RNA from roughly 21,000 or 96,000 naive CD8 cells was divided five ways and four parts were sequenced.

One entry per CDR3 protein, called by TCRdb with MiXCR from the PCR reads. The sample records over 90,000 distinct CDR3 sequences, about 35% being singletons. Study-wide results and limits: Over 98% of CMV-specific effector molecules, but under 1% of naive ones, were in clones above 20 copies. Investigators reportedly could detect spiked Jurkat TCR RNA from one cell among some 940,000 naive cells.

The chain is built from TRBV4-2 and TRBJ1-1; possible D gene TRBD1, 5 bases. The material sequenced was naive CD8+ T cells from blood, with Jurkat cell RNA spiked in. Subset given: FACS-sorted CD8+CD4-CCR7+CD45RA+ naive T cells. This clonotype was obtained from a human donor in good health. Some libraries in this study had Jurkat cell RNA spiked in. CDR3 sequence (DNA): TGTGCCAGCAGCCAAGATACGGGGGACACTGAAGCTTTCTTT. This sequence encodes CASSQDTGDTEAFF.